This passage covers 31 T cell receptor beta chains from one sample sequenced in a study of cytomegalovirus exposure and HLA in healthy donors. The primer mix had 60 Vbeta and 13 Jbeta primers. Generated by immunoSEQ multiplex PCR, the TCRdb table keeps only in-frame clones and is missing some. The sample contains roughly 140,000 clones, roughly 9.4% of which appear only once. The specimen sequenced was PBMCs. The receptors stem from a male donor in good health and CMV-seronegative.

The chain has TRBV5-1 and TRBJ2-7; D is unclear. V dropped 4 bases and J dropped 3 bases, with 11 bases sitting between them. Germline V gene lookup returns CDR1 SGHRS and CDR2 YFSETQ. CDR3 length: 13 amino acids. CDR3 in DNA: TGCGCCAGCAGCCGAGACGAGGTCTACGAGCAGTACTTC. It yields the protein CASSRDEVYEQYF.

The J gene is TRBJ1-4, the V gene TRBV6-5; the D gene is possibly TRBD1 (5 bases). The CDR3 has 14 residues. Germline values: CDR1 MNHEY, CDR2 SVGAGI. V was shortened by 5 bases and J by 3 bases, with 10 bases between the two germline ends. The CDR3 loop reads CASSPDRANEKLFF. As DNA, the CDR3 is TGTGCCAGCAGTCCTGACAGAGCTAATGAAAAACTGTTTTTT.

This clone was detected only a few times. This chain links TRBV4-1 with TRBJ2-1; 10 bases agree with TRBD1. The CDR3 totals 17 residues. J was trimmed by 2 bases and V by 0 bases; bases with no gene match: 4. The germline V gene encodes CDR1 MGHRA and CDR2 YSYEKL. The CDR3 DNA follows: TGCGCCAGCAGCCAAGATGATGGGACAGGGGCCTACAATGAGCAGTTCTTC. Amino acid sequence: CASSQDDGTGAYNEQFF.

In its sample, this clone was seen a few times. The chain recombines TRBV28 with TRBJ1-1; 7 bases agree with TRBD1. After removal of 6 bases from V and 0 bases from J, the junction contained 7 bases not matched to a gene. Germline V gene data show CDR1 as MDHEN and CDR2 as SYDVKM. CDR3 size: 15 residues. CDR3 nucleotides: TGTGCCAGCAGCCGACAGGGTTCCATGAACACTGAAGCTTTCTTT. It is translated as CASSRQGSMNTEAFF. Drawing the rest from reference TRBV28 and TRBJ1-1, the complete variable domain is DVKVTQSSRYLVKRTGEKVFLECVQDMDHENMFWYRQDPGLGLRLIYFSYDVKMKEKGDIPEGYSVSREKKERFSLILESASTNQTSMYLCASSRQGSMNTEAFFGQGTRLTVV.

This clone was seen a few times. The chain uses TRBV27 and TRBJ1-1, with 8 bases matching TRBD1. Germline lookup yields CDR1 MNHEY and CDR2 SMNVEV (reference sequence). CDR3 length: 14 amino acids. Trimming removed 5 bases from V and 4 bases from J; junction bases left unmatched: 6. CDR3: CASSILQGGTEAFF. CDR3 bases: TGTGCCAGCAGTATTCTACAGGGGGGCACTGAAGCTTTCTTT.

This clone appeared a few times. This sequence joins TRBV23-1 and TRBJ1-1; 8 bases are shared with TRBD1. TRBV23-1 is known as an ORF, though its function is uncertain. Trimming took 7 bases from V and 3 from J; bases not matched to a gene: 10. This CDR3 has 15 residues. CDR3 sequence (DNA): TGCGCCAGCAAGACTCGGACAGGGAGTGACACTGAAGCTTTCTTT. Translating gives CASKTRTGSDTEAFF.

This clone was detected a few times. This sequence joins TRBV5-1 and TRBJ2-1, with 7 bases identical to TRBD1. Germline lookup yields CDR1 SGHRS and CDR2 YFSETQ. V shed 6 bases and J 0 bases; nucleotides not matched to a gene: 6. The CDR3 spans 15 residues. The CDR3 is CASNVRTGSYNEQFF. CDR3 DNA sequence: TGCGCCAGCAATGTCAGGACAGGCTCCTACAATGAGCAGTTCTTC. Based on the CDR3 plus reference TRBV5-1 and TRBJ2-1, the full variable domain is KAGVTQTPRYLIKTRGQQVTLSCSPISGHRSVSWYQQTPGQGLQFLFEYFSETQRNKGNFPGRFSGRQFSNSRSEMNVSTLELGDSALYLCASNVRTGSYNEQFFGPGTRLTVL.

The chain couples TRBV30 to TRBJ2-2; D perhaps matches TRBD1 (6 bases). The germline CDR1 and CDR2 sequences are GTSNPN and SVGIG (reference sequence). CDR3 length: 16 residues. Trimming removed 4 bases from V and 3 bases from J, with 18 bases in between. The CDR3 here is CAWTFRGPAYTGELFF. Here the CDR3 DNA reads TGTGCCTGGACATTCAGGGGACCTGCGTACACCGGGGAGCTGTTTTTT.

This clone appeared a few times. The V gene is TRBV15, the J gene TRBJ2-3; maybe TRBD2 (7 bases). Looked up from germline, CDR1 is LNHNV and CDR2 is YYDKDF (reference sequence). Trimming took 4 bases from V and 0 from J, leaving 11 bases between them. There are 15 residues in the CDR3. The CDR3 DNA is TGTGCCACCAGCAAGGGGGGGCGAAGCACAGATACGCAGTATTTT. Its protein product is CATSKGGRSTDTQYF.

This clone was detected a few times. J is TRBJ2-5 and V is TRBV9; 11 bases map to TRBD2. The CDR3 consists of 15 residues. Germline V gene sequence: CDR1 SGDLS, CDR2 YYNGEE. J lost 4 bases, V lost 3 bases, and 5 bases had no gene match. CDR3 protein: CASSADGLAGETQYF. CDR3 DNA: TGTGCCAGCAGCGCGGATGGACTAGCGGGAGAGACCCAGTACTTC.

In its sample, this clone was seen a few times. The chain uses TRBV6-5 and TRBJ1-5; D unclear. This CDR3 comprises 14 residues. V was pared by 4 bases and J by 6 bases, with 13 bases between. Looked up from germline, CDR1 is MNHEY and CDR2 is SVGAGI. The CDR3 nucleotides are TGTGCCAGCAGTTCATCCGGGGAGAGTCAGCCCCAGCATTTT. Translating it yields CASSSSGESQPQHF.

The rearrangement links TRBV10-3 to TRBJ2-2, with D possibly TRBD2 on 6 matching bases. Germline V lookup: CDR1 ENHRY, CDR2 SYGVKD. The CDR3 spans 13 residues. V lost 7 bases, J lost 5 bases, and 11 bases lay in between. For the CDR3, the DNA is TGTGCCATCAACAGCGGGCAGACCGGGGAGCTGTTTTTT. It encodes CAINSGQTGELFF.

This clone was observed a few times. The CDR3 protein is CASSQLSGYEQFF. In DNA form, the CDR3 reads TGTGCCAGCAGCCAATTAAGCGGCTATGAGCAGTTCTTC. The V call is TRBV14, the J call TRBJ2-1; possible D gene TRBD2, 5 bases. Trimming removed 2 bases at V and 8 bases at J, with 10 bases between. The CDR3 has 13 residues. Germline lookup yields CDR1 SGHDN and CDR2 FVKESK.

This clone is categorized as medium-sized (0.01 to 0.1%). The genes are TRBV19 and TRBJ2-7; TRBD1 matches 8 bases. The trim removed 1 base at V and 6 bases at J, leaving 5 bases unmatched. Looked up from germline, CDR1 is LNHDA and CDR2 is SQIVND (reference sequence). This CDR3 comprises 14 residues. CDR3 loop: CASSIVTGGSEQYF. CDR3 nucleotide sequence: TGTGCCAGTAGTATAGTCACAGGGGGTAGCGAGCAGTACTTC.

This clone showed up just a few times. The rearrangement links TRBV9 to TRBJ2-3, with D unresolved. Trimming left V 3 bases short and J 4 bases short, with 21 bases between. From germline, CDR1 is SGDLS and CDR2 YYNGEE. This CDR3 has 17 residues. The CDR3 loop reads CASSARYESEVADTQYF. CDR3 DNA: TGTGCCAGCAGCGCGCGGTATGAGTCTGAGGTTGCAGATACGCAGTATTTT.

This clone has just a few counts. The CDR3 region is CASSWAQGYEQYF. The CDR3 DNA sequence: TGTGCCAGCAGTTGGGCCCAGGGTTACGAGCAGTACTTC. The V gene is TRBV27, the J gene TRBJ2-7, with a tentative D call TRBD1 (5 bases). CDR3 length: 13 residues. The germline gives CDR1 MNHEY, CDR2 SMNVEV (reference sequence). Trimming shortened V by 4 bases and J by 4 bases, and 11 bases separated the two germline ends.

This clone was detected only a few times. V is TRBV28 and J is TRBJ1-4; TRBD1 is a possible D gene (6 bases). Germline CDR1 reads MDHEN; CDR2 reads SYDVKM. Trimming cost V 2 bases and J 7 bases, with 11 bases left between them. There are 14 residues in the CDR3. The CDR3 here is CASSLRRGSEKLFF. The CDR3 DNA follows: TGTGCCAGCAGTTTAAGAAGGGGGAGTGAAAAACTGTTTTTT. The whole variable domain, filled in from reference TRBV28 and TRBJ1-4, reads DVKVTQSSRYLVKRTGEKVFLECVQDMDHENMFWYRQDPGLGLRLIYFSYDVKMKEKGDIPEGYSVSREKKERFSLILESASTNQTSMYLCASSLRRGSEKLFFGSGTQLSVL.

This clone was seen a handful of times. The gene calls are TRBV29-1 and TRBJ1-4, with D hard to call. The CDR3 is 13 amino acids. Looked up from germline, CDR1 is SQVTM and CDR2 is ANQGSEA. With 4 bases removed from V and 4 bases from J, the gap between germline ends came to 10 bases. CDR3 DNA: TGCAGCGTTGGCGGAAACTATAATGAAAAACTGTTTTTT. Amino acids: CSVGGNYNEKLFF.

V and J are TRBV11-3 and TRBJ2-3, with D possibly matching TRBD1 (5 bases). This CDR3 has 15 residues. Germline loops: CDR1 SGHNT, CDR2 YENEEA. V was trimmed by 0 bases and J by 0 bases, leaving 7 bases between them. In nucleotides, the CDR3 is TGTGCCAGCAGCTTAGATCAGGGAAGCACAGATACGCAGTATTTT. Translation gives CASSLDQGSTDTQYF.

The chain is built from TRBV10-3 and TRBJ2-7; possible D gene TRBD2, 6 bases. Per the germline V gene, CDR1 is ENHRY and CDR2 is SYGVKD. Trimming stripped 4 bases from V and 0 bases from J, with 13 bases between. This CDR3 is built from 15 residues. The CDR3 DNA follows: TGTGCCATCAGTGCGTCGGGCGGGAACTCCTACGAGCAGTACTTC. This encodes CAISASGGNSYEQYF.

This clone was counted between two and nine times. This chain connects TRBV29-1 to TRBJ2-1, with TRBD1 identical over 9 bases. Germline lookup yields CDR1 SQVTM and CDR2 ANQGSEA. CDR3 length equals 14 residues. V trimming: 8 bases; J trimming: 6 bases; junction bases outside the gene matches: 11. Here the CDR3 DNA reads TGCAGCACTGAACCGGGACAGGGTACCAATGAGCAGTTCTTC. Amino acids: CSTEPGQGTNEQFF.

There are a few counts of this clone. The rearrangement joins TRBV4-1 to TRBJ2-2, with 12 bases identical to TRBD2. J lost 1 base, V lost 1 base, and 7 bases had no gene match. The length of the CDR3 is 19 residues. From germline, CDR1 is MGHRA and CDR2 YSYEKL. The CDR3 reads CASSQGLAGELGNTGELFF. As DNA, the CDR3 is TGCGCCAGCAGCCAAGGACTAGCGGGAGAATTGGGGAACACCGGGGAGCTGTTTTTT.

This chain uses TRBV2 with TRBJ2-4; D unresolved. V was shortened by 8 bases and J by 0 bases, with 11 bases between the two germline ends. Germline V gives CDR1 SNHLY, CDR2 FYNNEI. This CDR3 is built from 14 residues. The CDR3 nucleotides read TGTGCCAGCCACAATGCTGTAGCCAAAAACATTCAGTACTTC. Amino acid sequence: CASHNAVAKNIQYF.

Comments on this clone: The identical CDR3 is also encoded by other nucleotide sequences in the sample. The chain carries TRBV5-6 and TRBJ1-5; tentative D call: TRBD1 (6 bases). CDR3 length: 15 residues. The V gene lost 4 bases and the J gene lost 0 bases, with 11 bases spanning the gap. The germline V gene has CDR1 SGHDT and CDR2 YYEEEE. For the CDR3, the DNA is TGTGCCAGCAGCCTCAGGGGTTATAGCAATCAGCCCCAGCATTTT. Encoded protein: CASSLRGYSNQPQHF.

The chain combines TRBV4-1 with TRBJ1-2, with D possibly being TRBD1 (5 bases). The germline gives CDR1 MGHRA, CDR2 YSYEKL. The ends were cut back, 4 bases at V and 8 bases at J, with 20 bases in the middle. The CDR3 has 15 amino acids. The CDR3 protein is CASSPIGRKGVGYTF. CDR3 sequence (DNA): TGCGCCAGCAGCCCGATTGGCAGGAAAGGGGTGGGCTACACCTTC.

In this sample, this clone turned up a few times. The chain combines TRBV28 with TRBJ1-2, with TRBD1 matching over 9 bases. Per germline, CDR1 MDHEN and CDR2 SYDVKM. V was clipped by 3 bases and J by 10 bases; unmatched bases: 6. The CDR3 length is 13 residues. In DNA, the CDR3 is TGTGCCAGCAGTTTCCCCGGGACAGGGAACTACACCTTC. Translating gives CASSFPGTGNYTF.

The rearrangement joins TRBV5-4 to TRBJ2-7, with D uncertain. This CDR3 region has 17 residues. The V end was cut by 0 bases, the J end by 0 bases, with 16 bases between. Germline V gene sequence: CDR1 SGHNT, CDR2 YYREEE (reference sequence). In DNA, the CDR3 is TGTGCCAGCAGCTTGGTTTCCCCAGAGCGCCCCTCCTACGAGCAGTACTTC. Protein: CASSLVSPERPSYEQYF.

The rearrangement uses TRBV9 and TRBJ2-7; D remains unclear. CDR1 and CDR2 (germline): SGDLS, YYNGEE. Trimming removed 4 bases at V and 0 bases at J, with 11 bases between. This CDR3 region has 14 residues. CDR3 nucleotide sequence: TGTGCCAGCAGCCCTATGAGGAGCTCCTACGAGCAGTACTTC. This translates into CASSPMRSSYEQYF.

This clone occurred a few times. J is TRBJ1-1 and V is TRBV4-2, with 10 bases fitting TRBD1. V shed 3 bases, J shed 11 bases, and the junction held 9 bases outside the gene matches. Germline V gives CDR1 LGHNA, CDR2 YNFKEQ. This CDR3 is 14 amino acids long. In nucleotides, the CDR3 is TGTGCCAGCAGCCAGGCTGGACAGGGGGTGGGGGCTTTCTTT. Its translation: CASSQAGQGVGAFF.

The chain uses TRBV14 and TRBJ1-2, with 8 bases lining up with TRBD1. The CDR3 covers 16 residues. The germline CDR1 and CDR2 sequences are SGHDN and FVKESK. V lost 0 bases and J lost 4; bases outside the gene matches: 7. The CDR3 DNA sequence: TGTGCCAGCAGCCAAGATGGGACAGGTCTAACCTATGGCTACACCTTC. This codes for CASSQDGTGLTYGYTF.

This chain connects TRBV5-1 to TRBJ1-1; 7 bases are shared with TRBD1. Germline lookup yields CDR1 SGHRS and CDR2 YFSETQ. The CDR3 totals 14 residues. Unmatched junction bases numbered 6, after V lost 3 bases and J lost 4 bases. The CDR3 sequence is CASSYLDRVTEAFF. In DNA form, the CDR3 reads TGCGCCAGCAGCTACTTAGACAGGGTCACTGAAGCTTTCTTT.